The 8 T cell receptor delta chains below were found in one sample sequenced in a study of γδ T cells in repeated Plasmodium falciparum infection. Bulk repertoires came from Vgamma9/Vdelta2+ or Vdelta2-negative gammadelta T cells flow-sorted from PBMC. TCRdb reprocessed the multiplex PCR reads using CATT. This table holds approximately 50,000 delta-chain clones, roughly 1.9% found once. Sequenced input: gamma-delta T cells from blood. The receptors were gathered from a pool of human donors (malaria-infected and uninfected, not separated).

This clone has a handful of counts. A far larger clone is off by one base, so a read error is likely. Other DNA sequences in the sample encode the same CDR3. This sequence joins TRDV1 and TRDJ1; 9 bases match TRDD2. Because TCRdb records no J gene, it was assigned here through a match of the DNA to germline. The germline gives CDR1 TSWWSYY, CDR2 QGS. The CDR3 contains 22 residues. This chain's CDR3 is CALGELHTTRLPTFSFTDKLIF. CDR3 sequence (DNA): TGTGCTCTTGGGGAACTGCATACCACCCGCCTTCCTACTTTCAGTTTTACCGACAAACTCATCTTT.

By proportion, this clone is medium-sized. As DNA, the CDR3 is TGTGCTCTTGGGGAAATGTTTTTCCCCCAGGACTGGGGTTCTGGTAAACTCATCTTT. The encoded protein is CALGEMFFPQDWGSGKLIF. The J gene is TRDJ1, the V gene TRDV1; 7 bases are a match to TRDD3. Looked up from germline, CDR1 is TSWWSYY and CDR2 is QGS. CDR3 length: 19 residues. V lost 2 bases, J lost 7 bases, and 22 bases stayed unmatched.

Many counts were recorded for this clone. This is likely an artifact of a read error, given a far larger clone one base away. This sample includes further DNA sequences coding for the same CDR3. The V call is TRDV2, the J call TRDJ1, with TRDD3 as a possible D gene (5 bases). TCRdb lists no J gene, so it was determined here by aligning the DNA to germline. Looked up from germline, CDR1 is GEAIGNYY and CDR2 is EKD. The CDR3 runs to 18 residues. The CDR3 nucleotides are TGCGCCTGTGACAGCCTCGGGGACGGACCTAAGTACACCGATAAACTCATCTTT. Translating gives CACDSLGDGPKYTDKLIF.

Details on this clone: The protein TCRdb gives is from a much larger clone and does not agree with this DNA's translation at residue 7, likely a read error; the protein shown here comes from the DNA. The V call is TRDV1, the J call TRDJ2, with 8 positions matching TRDD3. The J gene, missing from TCRdb, was assigned here through DNA to germline matching. Germline values: CDR1 TSWWSYY, CDR2 QGS. The CDR3 totals 23 residues. V lost 0 bases, J lost 3 bases, and 24 bases stayed unmatched. CDR3 protein: CALGELKSLSYVYWGPVTAQLFF. In nucleotides, the CDR3 is TGTGCTCTTGGGGAACTAAAATCTCTTTCCTATGTGTACTGGGGGCCCGTGACAGCACAACTCTTCTTT.

This clone has a count of ten or more. TCRdb records a much larger clone's protein for this DNA, with a difference at residue 10 that likely arises from a read error; the protein given is the translation of the DNA. This chain joins TRDV1 and TRDJ1, with D tentatively TRDD3 (6 bases). Since TCRdb gives no J gene, matching the DNA to germline was used here to assign it. This CDR3 spans 18 amino acids. In germline, CDR1 is TSWWSYY, CDR2 QGS. Trimming shortened V by 0 bases and J by 0 bases, and 17 bases separated the two germline ends. In DNA, the CDR3 is TGTGCTCTTGGGGAACTAAAATGGGGGGTGTCCGACACCGATAAACTCATCTTT. Encoded protein: CALGELKWGVSDTDKLIF.

As concerns this clone: For this DNA, TCRdb reports the protein of a much larger clone, which diverges at residue 3, most likely from a read error; the protein presented here is translated directly from the DNA. The V call is TRDV1, the J call TRDJ1, with D perhaps TRDD3 (6 bases). TCRdb lists no J gene, so it was determined here by aligning the DNA to germline. CDR1 is TSWWSYY and CDR2 is QGS in the germline V gene. This CDR3 spans 22 amino acids. The CDR3 spells CAPGEALDLYWAPPRGTDKLIF. In DNA form, the CDR3 reads TGTGCTCCTGGGGAAGCCCTGGATTTGTACTGGGCCCCACCACGGGGTACCGATAAACTCATCTTT.

Points on this clone: TCRdb's listed protein matches a much larger clone and diverges from this DNA's translation at residue 3, likely through a read error; the protein shown comes from the DNA. V and J are TRDV3 and TRDJ1; D perhaps matches TRDD3 (6 bases). Matching the DNA to germline supplied the J gene, which TCRdb does not give. Trimming stripped 5 bases from V and 0 bases from J, with 34 bases between. The CDR3 consists of 20 residues. Germline values: CDR1 TVYSNPD, CDR2 GDNSRS (reference sequence). This CDR3 reads CANKTYWVATVSTYTDKLIF. CDR3 bases: TGTGCCAACAAAACCTACTGGGTTGCCACCGTATCCACTTACACCGATAAACTCATCTTT.

This clone was seen only a few times. A far bigger clonotype differs at one base, so this is likely a read error. The DNA is omitted, as the CDR3 cannot be located on it reliably, and the CDR3 follows TCRdb's listing. This specimen includes other DNA sequences encoding the same CDR3. CDR3: CACWGIGTDKLIF. The V gene reported is TRDV2; the J gene is uncalled; TRDD3 was called by the table and not checked on the DNA. Germline values: CDR1 GEAIGNYY, CDR2 EKD. The CDR3 length is 13 residues, termini included.